One and the same sample provided the 8 T cell receptor beta chains below, sequenced in a study of neurological immune-mediated disorders (dated by TCRdb to between 2017 and 2020). What this sample's time point label stands for: longitudinal time-point 1 (baseline). Preparation of the library involved 5' RACE. The sequencer listed for this sample is Illumina HiSeq 2500. The public reads were run again by TCRdb, first through fastp at Q25 and then through MiXCR, and only productive beta chains were kept. A single entry per CDR3 protein holds the most common genes and DNA from its merged rows. The sample table shows 55,000 to 70,000 distinct CDR3 sequences, and around 10% are seen once. Clones ranked in the top ten supply around 6.7% of the sample. Sequencing was performed on PBMCs. These TCRs come from a male donor with HTLV-1-associated myelopathy (HAM/TSP).

This clonotype was counted only a few times. The V call is TRBV5-5, the J call TRBJ2-4, with TRBD2 matching 7 bases. Trimming took 6 bases from V and 4 from J; bases not matched to a gene: 7. The CDR3 sequence is 14 residues long. CDR1 is SGHKS and CDR2 is YYEKEE in the germline V gene (reference sequence). CDR3 protein: CASMHPGLKNIQYF. The CDR3 DNA reads TGTGCCAGCATGCACCCGGGACTAAAAAACATTCAGTACTTC.

This clonotype was observed many times. The V and J genes are TRBV5-6 and TRBJ1-6; D not resolved. Germline V gene data show CDR1 as SGHDT and CDR2 as YYEEEE. Trimming took 0 bases from V and 9 from J, leaving 10 bases between them. This CDR3 is built from 14 residues. CDR3: CASSLAGTSSPLHF. In DNA form, the CDR3 reads TGTGCCAGCAGCTTGGCCGGAACAAGTTCACCCCTCCACTTT.

The table lists this clonotype with many counts. The chain recombines TRBV5-1 with TRBJ2-3; 9 bases align to TRBD1. The length of the CDR3 is 15 residues. Trimming at V came to 5 bases and at J to 2 bases, leaving 6 bases not matched to a gene. CDR1 is SGHRS and CDR2 is YFSETQ in the germline V gene. The CDR3 reads CASSAGTGITDTQYF. The CDR3 DNA follows: TGCGCCAGCAGTGCCGGGACAGGGATCACAGATACGCAGTATTTT.

This chain joins TRBV19 and TRBJ2-7; TRBD2 matches at 13 bases. J gave up 3 bases and V 4 bases, and 6 bases lay outside the gene matches. The CDR3 consists of 16 residues. Germline V gene sequence: CDR1 LNHDA, CDR2 SQIVND (reference sequence). CDR3 bases: TGTGCCAGTAGTACCTCCGGGACTAGCGGGGTCTACGAGCAGTACTTC. Translation: CASSTSGTSGVYEQYF.

This clonotype came up many times. This chain joins TRBV29-1 and TRBJ2-5, with D perhaps matching TRBD2 (5 bases). V was cut by 0 bases and J by 7 bases, with 18 bases left in between. CDR3 length: 15 amino acids. CDR1 is SQVTM and CDR2 is ANQGSEA in the germline V gene. CDR3 amino acids: CSVEDWVGIRGTQYF. CDR3 bases: TGCAGCGTTGAAGATTGGGTGGGGATACGGGGGACCCAGTACTTC.

This clonotype has at least ten counts. The chain has TRBV20-1 and TRBJ2-2, with 7 bases that match TRBD1. Germline lookup yields CDR1 DFQATT and CDR2 SNEGSKA (reference sequence). CDR3 length: 16 residues. V lost 6 bases, J lost 1 base, and 11 bases stayed unmatched. This CDR3 reads CSARPTGARNTGELFF. The DNA of the CDR3 is TGCAGTGCCAGACCCACAGGGGCCAGGAACACCGGGGAGCTGTTTTTT.

This clonotype has at least ten counts. The chain carries TRBV2 and TRBJ2-5; D gene unclear. The CDR3 extends over 12 amino acids. Trimming took off 10 bases at V and 2 bases at J, with 11 bases between the two ends. CDR1 SNHLY and CDR2 FYNNEI come from the germline V gene. The CDR3 loop reads CATNSVQETQYF. In DNA form, the CDR3 reads TGTGCCACCAACAGCGTTCAAGAGACCCAGTACTTC. Drawing the rest from reference TRBV2 and TRBJ2-5, the complete variable domain is EPEVTQTPSHQVTQMGQEVILRCVPISNHLYFYWYRQILGQKVEFLVSFYNNEISEKSEIFDDQFSVERPDGSNFTLKIRSTKLEDSAMYFCATNSVQETQYFGPGTRLLVL.

This clonotype was counted at least ten times. The V call is TRBV20-1, the J call TRBJ2-3; 8 bases match TRBD2. Losses at the gene ends were 6 bases for V and 0 bases for J; bases not matched to a gene: 5. The CDR3 runs 14 residues. Germline lookup yields CDR1 DFQATT and CDR2 SNEGSKA (reference sequence). CDR3 sequence (DNA): TGCAGTGCCACGAGCGGGGGCAGCACAGATACGCAGTATTTT. Protein sequence: CSATSGGSTDTQYF.